This is a list of T cell receptor beta chains from one sample in a study of post-analysis software for immune sequencing data. TCRdb analysed the PCR reads with MiXCR anew, one entry per CDR3 protein. The data hold around 770,000 distinct CDR3 sequences, with about half observed a single time. Material: blood. Receptor source: a girl aged 10 to 17 with multiple sclerosis. The CDR3 runs from the conserved cysteine through the conserved F or W. A D gene is named only where the DNA matches it firmly. For some rows the clone size is stated as once, few or many, or as a class when expanded; others skip it.

len: 15
v_gene: TRBV29-1
j_gene: TRBJ2-7
d_gene: TRBD1
abundance: few
CDR3aa: CSAVGTGGLVSEQYF
CDR3nt: TGCAGCGCAGTCGGGACAGGGGGCTTGGTTTCCGAGCAGTACTTC

len: 13
v_gene: TRBV10-3
j_gene: TRBJ2-5
d_gene: .
abundance: .
CDR3aa: CAISPGNQETQYF
CDR3nt: TGTGCCATCAGCCCAGGGAACCAAGAGACCCAGTACTTC

len: 15
v_gene: TRBV20-1
j_gene: TRBJ2-1
d_gene: TRBD2
abundance: .
CDR3aa: CSARDPGLAGGRQFF
CDR3nt: TGCAGTGCTAGAGATCCGGGACTAGCGGGAGGTCGGCAGTTCTTC

len: 15
v_gene: TRBV7-8
j_gene: TRBJ2-1
d_gene: .
abundance: few
CDR3aa: CASSFDSRSYNEQFF
CDR3nt: TGTGCCAGCAGTTTTGACAGCCGTTCCTACAATGAGCAGTTCTTC

len: 20
v_gene: TRBV28
j_gene: TRBJ2-1
d_gene: .
abundance: .
CDR3aa: CASSAGVRGARMREYNEQFF
CDR3nt: TGTGCCAGCAGCGCTGGGGTTAGGGGGGCACGAATGAGGGAATACAATGAGCAGTTCTTC

len: 17
v_gene: TRBV5-1
j_gene: TRBJ1-2
d_gene: .
abundance: .
CDR3aa: CASSLAQMEREVYGYTF
CDR3nt: TGCGCCAGCAGCTTGGCCCAAATGGAGCGGGAGGTCTATGGCTACACCTTC

len: 17
v_gene: TRBV7-6
j_gene: TRBJ1-4
d_gene: .
abundance: .
CDR3aa: CASSLRHSMGLDEKLFF
CDR3nt: TGTGCCAGCAGCTTACGGCATTCCATGGGGTTAGATGAAAAACTGTTTTTT

len: 15
v_gene: TRBV5-5
j_gene: TRBJ1-6
d_gene: TRBD1
abundance: once
CDR3aa: CASSIDRGRNSPLHF
CDR3nt: TGTGCCAGCAGCATAGACAGGGGGCGGAATTCACCCCTCCACTTT

len: 12
v_gene: TRBV20-1
j_gene: TRBJ2-5
d_gene: .
abundance: few
CDR3aa: CSASGSWETQYF
CDR3nt: TGCAGTGCTAGCGGGAGTTGGGAGACCCAGTACTTC

len: 15
v_gene: TRBV5-1
j_gene: TRBJ2-7
d_gene: TRBD1
abundance: .
CDR3aa: CASSLLPGQGAEQYF
CDR3nt: TGCGCCAGCAGCTTGCTTCCGGGACAGGGGGCCGAGCAGTACTTC

len: 18
v_gene: TRBV10-3
j_gene: TRBJ2-6
d_gene: .
abundance: .
CDR3aa: CAISEPGGLISGANVLTF
CDR3nt: TGTGCCATCAGTGAGCCCGGCGGACTTATCTCTGGGGCCAACGTCCTGACTTTC

len: 16
v_gene: TRBV6-2/TRBV6-3
j_gene: TRBJ2-1
d_gene: TRBD1
abundance: .
CDR3aa: CASRRRQGGTANEQFF
CDR3nt: TGTGCCAGCAGGCGTCGACAGGGGGGTACCGCCAATGAGCAGTTCTTC

len: 12
v_gene: TRBV18
j_gene: TRBJ1-2
d_gene: .
abundance: few
CDR3aa: CASSPSQQGYTF
CDR3nt: TGTGCCAGCTCACCCTCTCAGCAGGGCTACACCTTC

len: 15
v_gene: TRBV20-1
j_gene: TRBJ2-1
d_gene: TRBD2
abundance: .
CDR3aa: CSARGTSGNYNEQFF
CDR3nt: TGCAGTGCTAGGGGGACTAGCGGGAATTACAATGAGCAGTTCTTC

len: 19
v_gene: TRBV6-1
j_gene: TRBJ2-4
d_gene: TRBD2
abundance: .
CDR3aa: CASSPHSLAGVEAKNIQYF
CDR3nt: TGTGCCAGCAGTCCCCATAGTCTAGCGGGAGTGGAGGCCAAAAACATTCAGTACTTC

len: 14
v_gene: TRBV27
j_gene: TRBJ1-5
d_gene: .
abundance: .
CDR3aa: CASSLSSQGKPQHF
CDR3nt: TGTGCCAGCAGTTTATCCTCCCAGGGGAAGCCCCAGCATTTT

len: 14
v_gene: TRBV29-1
j_gene: TRBJ1-5
d_gene: .
abundance: .
CDR3aa: CSVGGGASNQPQHF
CDR3nt: TGCAGCGTTGGGGGGGGCGCGAGCAATCAGCCCCAGCATTTT

len: 13
v_gene: TRBV10-3
j_gene: TRBJ1-2
d_gene: .
abundance: few
CDR3aa: CAIPAAGSDGYTF
CDR3nt: TGTGCCATCCCGGCGGCGGGGTCGGATGGCTACACCTTC

len: 13
v_gene: TRBV20-1
j_gene: TRBJ2-7
d_gene: TRBD1
abundance: .
CDR3aa: CSADPGGGYEQYF
CDR3nt: TGCAGTGCCGACCCAGGGGGCGGGTACGAGCAGTACTTC

len: 14
v_gene: TRBV12-3/TRBV12-4
j_gene: TRBJ2-1
d_gene: TRBD2
abundance: .
CDR3aa: CASSLGTSGGGQFF
CDR3nt: TGTGCCAGCAGTTTGGGGACTAGCGGAGGGGGGCAGTTCTTC

len: 12
v_gene: TRBV7-3
j_gene: TRBJ2-1
d_gene: .
abundance: few
CDR3aa: CASSPDLSEQFF
CDR3nt: TGTGCCAGCAGCCCCGACCTAAGTGAGCAGTTCTTC

len: 17
v_gene: TRBV12-3/TRBV12-4
j_gene: TRBJ2-3
d_gene: TRBD2
abundance: .
CDR3aa: CASSPWTSGTSTDTQYF
CDR3nt: TGTGCCAGCAGTCCCTGGACTAGCGGGACAAGCACAGATACGCAGTATTTT

len: 13
v_gene: TRBV5-1
j_gene: TRBJ2-7
d_gene: .
abundance: .
CDR3aa: CASSLRAAYEQYF
CDR3nt: TGCGCCAGCAGCTTGAGGGCTGCCTACGAGCAGTACTTC

len: 15
v_gene: TRBV7-3
j_gene: TRBJ1-6
d_gene: .
abundance: once
CDR3aa: CASSLNPTGNSPLHF
CDR3nt: TGTGCCAGCAGCTTAAATCCCACAGGGAATTCACCCCTCCACTTT

len: 15
v_gene: TRBV7-9
j_gene: TRBJ2-5
d_gene: TRBD1
abundance: .
CDR3aa: CASSFGTGGEETQYF
CDR3nt: TGTGCCAGCAGCTTCGGGACAGGGGGCGAAGAGACCCAGTACTTC

len: 14
v_gene: TRBV10-3
j_gene: TRBJ1-4
d_gene: .
abundance: .
CDR3aa: CAISVSPSNEKLFF
CDR3nt: TGTGCCATCAGTGTTTCGCCATCTAATGAAAAACTGTTTTTT